This paragraph reports one TCR beta chain. TCRdb used MiXCR to reprocess the 5' RACE reads, holding one entry per CDR3 protein. The sample includes about 660,000 distinct CDR3 sequences, 8.5% to 9% of them seen just once. V dropped 1 base and J dropped 3 bases, with 14 bases sitting between them. Germline lookup yields CDR1 SGHRS and CDR2 YFSETQ. CDR3 size: 15 residues. The data belong to a study of identical twins. In addition, the sample was reused for a study of yellow fever vaccine responses in identical twins.

The sample taken for sequencing was PBMCs. V gene TRBV5-1 combines with J gene TRBJ2-7; TRBD2 might be the D (5 bases). This sequence originates from a woman aged 18-29 years in good health. In DNA, the CDR3 is TGCGCCAGCAGCTTGACCCTGTCGGGGAACTACGAGCAGTACTTC. Its protein is CASSLTLSGNYEQYF.